This TCR beta chain was captured by sequencing in a study of early T cells in non-severe SARS-CoV-2 infection (dated by TCRdb to about 2021). With respect to the entire study: TCR sequencing used bulk RNA from unsorted whole blood, so alpha and beta chains could not be paired.

Receptor libraries were prepared by 5' RACE. The listed sequencing device is NextSeq 500. The TCR library protocol attached unique molecular identifiers to individual cDNA molecules to correct for sequencing error and PCR bias. Both TCR alpha and beta chains were sequenced, and tight co-correlation was observed between alpha and beta sequence abundances in each sample. The study's own analysis went as follows. V gene, J gene and CDR3 annotation of TCR sequences was performed with Decombinator V4. TCRs were defined as expanded if a significant change between any two time points was detected under a Poisson model with p below 0.0001. TCR abundances were normalised to the total number of TCRs sequenced per sample and expressed as counts per million. MAIT TCRs were defined by TRAV1-2 paired with TRAJ12, TRAJ20 or TRAJ33, and iNKT TCRs by TRAV10 paired with TRAJ18. A search of VDJdb, accessed on 1 November 2021, was run for TCRs annotated to CMV, EBV and SARS-CoV-2, with TCRs annotated for multiple antigens excluded. Using fastp trimming at Q25 and MiXCR clonotype assembly, TCRdb reanalyzed the public sequencing data and kept in-frame beta chains. Here each entry gathers all rows of one CDR3 protein and keeps the most common genes and DNA. The V and J calls reflect TCRdb's pipeline rather than the authors' work. This sample lists about 67,000 distinct CDR3 sequences; 9.5% to 13% were detected once. Together, the top ten hold roughly 3.8% of the sample.

The study was a case-control design nested within a healthcare worker cohort in London, UK, with weekly nasopharyngeal swab PCR tests and blood sampling. Healthcare workers were recruited between 23 and 31 March 2020, during the week of the UK lockdown, and were followed weekly for up to roughly 15 weeks. Overall study results and their limits: VDJdb matching was skewed toward anti-spike CD8 responses and likely underestimated virus-specific expansions by missing private and CD4 specificities.

There are many counts of this clonotype. Its antigen is not yet known. No base qualities exist here, and no much larger clone lies one base off it. Taken from cysteine to phenylalanine, the CDR3 has 15 residues. Just the 45-base CDR3 DNA is kept, in frame starting at base 1. CDR1 LNHDA and CDR2 SQIVND were looked up in the germline V gene (reference sequence). Between the V and J ends, shortened by 7 bases and 1 base respectively, the junction contains 14 bases. This receptor was obtained from an adult who was a healthcare worker with PCR-confirmed SARS-CoV-2 infection or an uninfected control (not recorded which). The sequenced sample was whole blood. The chain joins TRBV19 to TRBJ2-1; TRBD1 is a weak D gene call, 6 bases matching. The bases read TGTGCCAGTATCCCGACAGGCGGGTCCTACAATGAGCAGTTCTTC. It translates to CASIPTGGSYNEQFF.